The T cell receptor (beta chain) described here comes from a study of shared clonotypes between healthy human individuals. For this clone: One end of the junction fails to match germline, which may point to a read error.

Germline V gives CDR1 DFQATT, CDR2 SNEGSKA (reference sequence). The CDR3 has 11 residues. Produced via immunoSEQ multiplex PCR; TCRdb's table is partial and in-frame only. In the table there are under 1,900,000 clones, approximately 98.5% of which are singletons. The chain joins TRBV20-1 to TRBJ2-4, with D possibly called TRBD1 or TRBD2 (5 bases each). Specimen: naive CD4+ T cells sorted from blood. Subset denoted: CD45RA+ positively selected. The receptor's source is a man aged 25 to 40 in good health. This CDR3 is CSARDRDGSPF. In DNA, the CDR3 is TGCAGTGCTCGTGACCGGGACGGATCTCCCTTC.